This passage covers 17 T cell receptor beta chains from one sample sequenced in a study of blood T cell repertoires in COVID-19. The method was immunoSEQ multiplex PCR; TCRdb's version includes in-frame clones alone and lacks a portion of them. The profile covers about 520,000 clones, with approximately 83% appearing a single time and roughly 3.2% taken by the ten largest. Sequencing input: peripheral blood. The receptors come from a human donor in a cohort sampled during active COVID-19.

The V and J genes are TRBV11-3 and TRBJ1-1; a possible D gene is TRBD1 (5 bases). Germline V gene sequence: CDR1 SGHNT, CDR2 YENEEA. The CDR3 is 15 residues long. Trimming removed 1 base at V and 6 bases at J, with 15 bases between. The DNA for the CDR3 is TGTGCCAGCAGCTTAGTCTCAAAAGGGGATGCTGAAGCTTTCTTT. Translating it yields CASSLVSKGDAEAFF.

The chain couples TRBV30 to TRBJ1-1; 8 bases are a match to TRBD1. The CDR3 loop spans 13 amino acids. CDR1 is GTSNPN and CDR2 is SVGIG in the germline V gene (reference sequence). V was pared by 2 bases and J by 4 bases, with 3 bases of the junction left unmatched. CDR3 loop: CAWSLQGGTEAFF. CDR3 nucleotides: TGTGCCTGGAGTTTACAGGGGGGCACTGAAGCTTTCTTT. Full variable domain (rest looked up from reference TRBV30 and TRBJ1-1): SQTIHQWPATLVQPVGSPLSLECTVEGTSNPNLYWYRQAAGRGLQLLFYSVGIGQISSEVPQNLSASRPQDRQFILSSKKLLLSDSGFYLCAWSLQGGTEAFFGQGTRLTVV.

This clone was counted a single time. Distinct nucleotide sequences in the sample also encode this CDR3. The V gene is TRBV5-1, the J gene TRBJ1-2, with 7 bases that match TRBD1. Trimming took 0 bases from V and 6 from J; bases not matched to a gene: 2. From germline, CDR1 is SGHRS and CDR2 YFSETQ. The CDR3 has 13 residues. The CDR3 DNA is TGCGCCAGCAGCTTGGGACAGGGAAATGGCTACACCTTC. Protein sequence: CASSLGQGNGYTF.

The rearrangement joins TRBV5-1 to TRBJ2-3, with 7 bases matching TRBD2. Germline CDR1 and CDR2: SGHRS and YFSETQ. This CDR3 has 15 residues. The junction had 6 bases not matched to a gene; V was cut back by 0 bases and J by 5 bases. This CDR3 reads CASSLALGGVDTQYF. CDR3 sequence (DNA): TGCGCCAGCAGCTTGGCCTTGGGAGGGGTAGATACGCAGTATTTT.

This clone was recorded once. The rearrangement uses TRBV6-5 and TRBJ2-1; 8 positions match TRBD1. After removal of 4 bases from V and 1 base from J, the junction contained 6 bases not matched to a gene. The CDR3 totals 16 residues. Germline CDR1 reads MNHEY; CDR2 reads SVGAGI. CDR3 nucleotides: TGTGCCAGCAGTTCGGACAGGGCAGATTCCTACAATGAGCAGTTCTTC. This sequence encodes CASSSDRADSYNEQFF.

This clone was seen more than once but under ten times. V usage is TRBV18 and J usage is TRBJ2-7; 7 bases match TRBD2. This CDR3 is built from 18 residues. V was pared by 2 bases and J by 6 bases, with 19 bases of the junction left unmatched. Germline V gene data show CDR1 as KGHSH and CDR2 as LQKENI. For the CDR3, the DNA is TGTGCCAGCTCACCATCGGCACCAACCGGGGCTAGCGGTTTCGAGCAGTACTTC. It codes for CASSPSAPTGASGFEQYF.

CDR3 sequence: CASSLGVAGGPGRETQYF. The CDR3 coding sequence is TGTGCCAGCAGCTTAGGAGTAGCGGGAGGGCCGGGCAGAGAGACCCAGTACTTC. The genes are TRBV7-2 and TRBJ2-5, with 11 bases identical to TRBD2. Unmatched junction bases numbered 11, after V lost 1 base and J lost 4 bases. Per germline, CDR1 SGHTA and CDR2 FQGNSA. The CDR3 extends over 18 amino acids.

CDR3 nucleotide sequence: TGTGCCAGCAGCTTGGTCCCGGGTGGAAACACCATATATTTT. Its translation: CASSLVPGGNTIYF. The chain uses TRBV5-6 and TRBJ1-3, with D unresolved. CDR3 length: 14 amino acids. Deletions cut 0 bases from V and 3 bases from J, with 7 bases between. CDR1 is SGHDT and CDR2 is YYEEEE in the germline V gene.

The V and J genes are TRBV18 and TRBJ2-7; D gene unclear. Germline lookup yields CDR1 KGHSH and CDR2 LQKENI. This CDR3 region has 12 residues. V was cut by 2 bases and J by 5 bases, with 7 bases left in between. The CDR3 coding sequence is TGTGCCAGCTCACCAGTTCAGGACGAGCAGTACTTC. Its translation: CASSPVQDEQYF.

For the CDR3, the DNA is TGTGCCAGCCTCAAGACAGGGAACCAGCCCCAGCATTTT. Translating it yields CASLKTGNQPQHF. This chain joins TRBV6-5 and TRBJ1-5; 7 nucleotides line up with TRBD1. This CDR3 contains 13 residues. V was pared by 8 bases and J by 7 bases, with 8 bases of the junction left unmatched. Germline V CDR1 and CDR2: MNHEY, SVGAGI.

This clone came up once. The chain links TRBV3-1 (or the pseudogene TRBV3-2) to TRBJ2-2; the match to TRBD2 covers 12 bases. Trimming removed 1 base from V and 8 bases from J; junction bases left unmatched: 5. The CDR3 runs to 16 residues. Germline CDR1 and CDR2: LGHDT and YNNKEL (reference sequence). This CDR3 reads CASSQGGLAGLGELFF. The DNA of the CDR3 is TGTGCCAGCAGCCAAGGTGGACTAGCGGGACTAGGGGAGCTGTTTTTT.

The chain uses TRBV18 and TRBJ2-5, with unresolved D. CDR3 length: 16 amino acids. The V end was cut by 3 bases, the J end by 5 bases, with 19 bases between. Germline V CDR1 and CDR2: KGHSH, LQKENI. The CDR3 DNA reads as TGTGCCAGCTCACCGAATGTTAGTGTTGCGAGGGAGACCCAGTACTTC. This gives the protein CASSPNVSVARETQYF. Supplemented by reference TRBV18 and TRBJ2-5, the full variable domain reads NAGVMQNPRHLVRRRGQEARLRCSPMKGHSHVYWYRQLPEEGLKFMVYLQKENIIDESGMPKERFSAEFPKEGPSILRIQQVVRGDSAAYFCASSPNVSVARETQYFGPGTRLLVL.

CDR3 DNA: TGTGCCAGCAGCTCAACTGACACACAGCCCCAGCATTTT. As protein: CASSSTDTQPQHF. The J gene is TRBJ1-5, the V gene TRBV7-8; D uncertain. V was trimmed by 4 bases and J by 7 bases, leaving 11 bases between them. This CDR3 is built from 13 residues. From germline, CDR1 is SGHVS and CDR2 FQNEAQ.

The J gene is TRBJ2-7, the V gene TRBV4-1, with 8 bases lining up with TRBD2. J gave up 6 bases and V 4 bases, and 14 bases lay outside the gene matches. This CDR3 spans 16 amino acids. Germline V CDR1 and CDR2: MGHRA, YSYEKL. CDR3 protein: CASSRQERESAREQYF. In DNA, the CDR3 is TGCGCCAGCAGCCGTCAGGAGCGGGAGTCTGCTCGCGAGCAGTACTTC.

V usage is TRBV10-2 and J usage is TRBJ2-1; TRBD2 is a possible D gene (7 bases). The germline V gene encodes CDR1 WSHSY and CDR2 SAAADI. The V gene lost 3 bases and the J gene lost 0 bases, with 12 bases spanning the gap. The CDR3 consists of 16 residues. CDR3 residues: CASSDYGGRSYNEQFF. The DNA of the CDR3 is TGCGCCAGCAGTGACTACGGGGGGCGCTCCTACAATGAGCAGTTCTTC.

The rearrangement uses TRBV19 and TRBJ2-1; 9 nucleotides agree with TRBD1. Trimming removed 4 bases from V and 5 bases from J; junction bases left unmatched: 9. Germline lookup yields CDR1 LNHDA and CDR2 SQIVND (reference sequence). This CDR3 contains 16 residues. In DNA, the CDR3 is TGTGCCAGTAGTAACGCCGGGACAGGGTTCGACAATGAGCAGTTCTTC. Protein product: CASSNAGTGFDNEQFF.

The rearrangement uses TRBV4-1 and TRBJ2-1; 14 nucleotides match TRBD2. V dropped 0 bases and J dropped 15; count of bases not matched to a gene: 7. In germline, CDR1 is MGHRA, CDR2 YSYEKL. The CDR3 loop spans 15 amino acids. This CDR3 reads CASSQETGLAGVLFF. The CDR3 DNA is TGCGCCAGCAGCCAAGAAACGGGACTAGCGGGAGTACTGTTCTTC.